These T cell receptor beta chains were read from a single sample in a study of radiotherapy plus CTLA-4 blockade in lung cancer. Method: immunoSEQ multiplex PCR; TCRdb's copy keeps in-frame clones and lacks some. The table has 45,000 to 75,000 clones, 77% seen once. Source: peripheral blood, taken from a patient treated with radiotherapy plus ipilimumab. The receptors shown here come from a human donor with non-small cell lung cancer who had a partial response to radiotherapy plus ipilimumab. The CDR3 runs from the conserved cysteine through the conserved F or W. Each record gives: CDR3 length, clone size, J gene, V gene, D gene, CDR3 protein, CDR3 DNA. The D gene is left open where the match is weak. Clone sizes are given selectively: once, few, many, or a class where the clone is expanded.

16 | NA | TRBJ1-5 | TRBV19 | TRBD1 | CASSIGGQGANQPQHF | TGTGCCAGTAGTATTGGCGGACAGGGGGCGAATCAGCCCCAGCATTTT
16 | NA | TRBJ1-1 | TRBV5-1 | TRBD1 | CASSFGQGGGNTEAFF | TGCGCCAGCAGCTTCGGACAGGGAGGCGGGAACACTGAAGCTTTCTTT
13 | NA | TRBJ2-3 | TRBV29-1 | TRBD2 | CSVEEGRADTQYF | TGCAGCGTTGAAGAGGGGAGGGCAGATACGCAGTATTTT
12 | NA | TRBJ1-1 | TRBV29-1 | NA | CSVAKGDTEAFF | TGCAGCGTTGCCAAAGGGGACACTGAAGCTTTCTTT
16 | NA | TRBJ1-6 | TRBV2 | TRBD1 | CASSIDGTGSNSPLHF | TGTGCCAGCAGTATAGATGGGACAGGGAGCAATTCACCCCTCCACTTT
15 | NA | TRBJ1-4 | TRBV11-2 | TRBD1 | CASSLGDRDHEKLFF | TGTGCCAGCAGCTTGGGGGACAGGGACCATGAAAAACTGTTTTTT
10 | NA | TRBJ1-1 | TRBV20-1 | NA | CSAQGTEAFF | TGCAGTGCCCAGGGCACTGAAGCTTTCTTT
15 | NA | TRBJ1-3 | TRBV18 | TRBD1 | CASSATGDTGNTIYF | TGTGCCAGCTCAGCCACAGGGGACACTGGAAACACCATATATTTT
15 | NA | TRBJ1-1 | TRBV4-3 | NA | CASSQDWQGNTEAFF | TGCGCCAGCAGCCAAGACTGGCAGGGGAACACTGAAGCTTTCTTT
14 | NA | TRBJ2-1 | TRBV10-1 | NA | CASSESKGGNEQFF | TGCGCCAGCAGTGAGTCTAAGGGAGGAAATGAGCAGTTCTTC
14 | NA | TRBJ2-7 | TRBV5-6 | TRBD2 | CASSPGGGSYEQYF | TGTGCCAGCAGCCCGGGCGGGGGCTCCTACGAGCAGTACTTC
11 | NA | TRBJ1-3 | TRBV6-6 | NA | CASGQGNTIYF | TGTGCCAGTGGTCAGGGGAACACCATATATTTT
15 | NA | TRBJ2-3 | TRBV27 | TRBD2 | CASSPLAGPSDTQYF | TGTGCCAGCAGCCCCTTAGCGGGGCCCTCAGATACGCAGTATTTT
12 | NA | TRBJ2-5 | TRBV7-9 | NA | CASSFGQETQYF | TGTGCCAGCAGCTTCGGTCAAGAGACCCAGTACTTC
11 | NA | TRBJ2-5 | TRBV7-9 | NA | CASSFRETQYF | TGTGCCAGCAGCTTCAGAGAGACCCAGTACTTC
17 | NA | TRBJ1-4 | TRBV5-1 | TRBD1 | CASSFGGGRSSNEKLFF | TGCGCCAGCAGCTTTGGAGGGGGCAGGTCCTCGAATGAAAAACTGTTTTTT
12 | few | TRBJ2-1 | TRBV5-6 | NA | CASSWGPNEQFF | TGTGCCAGCAGCTGGGGGCCGAATGAGCAGTTCTTC
15 | few | TRBJ2-3 | TRBV9 | TRBD2 | CASSFLAGHTDTQYF | TGTGCCAGCAGCTTTCTAGCGGGGCACACAGATACGCAGTATTTT
13 | NA | TRBJ2-3 | TRBV11-3 | NA | CASSLARADTQYF | TGTGCCAGCAGCTTAGCACGGGCAGATACGCAGTATTTT
17 | NA | TRBJ1-4 | TRBV4-1 | TRBD1 | CASSQVSPTGKFEKLFF | TGCGCCAGCAGCCAAGTTTCCCCGACAGGGAAGTTTGAAAAACTGTTTTTT
15 | NA | TRBJ2-2 | TRBV5-1 | NA | CASSLVGGGSGELFF | TGCGCCAGCAGCTTGGTAGGAGGAGGGTCCGGGGAGCTGTTTTTT
14 | NA | TRBJ1-4 | TRBV28 | TRBD1 | CASSLRQGDEKLFF | TGTGCCAGCAGTTTGAGGCAGGGGGATGAAAAACTGTTTTTT
17 | few | TRBJ2-7 | TRBV4-2 | TRBD1 | CASSPSLNRGIPYEQYF | TGTGCCAGCAGCCCCTCTCTGAACAGGGGTATCCCCTACGAGCAGTACTTC
13 | once | TRBJ2-1 | TRBV5-4 | TRBD1 | CASSIQGNGEQFF | TGTGCCAGCAGCATACAGGGGAACGGTGAGCAGTTCTTC